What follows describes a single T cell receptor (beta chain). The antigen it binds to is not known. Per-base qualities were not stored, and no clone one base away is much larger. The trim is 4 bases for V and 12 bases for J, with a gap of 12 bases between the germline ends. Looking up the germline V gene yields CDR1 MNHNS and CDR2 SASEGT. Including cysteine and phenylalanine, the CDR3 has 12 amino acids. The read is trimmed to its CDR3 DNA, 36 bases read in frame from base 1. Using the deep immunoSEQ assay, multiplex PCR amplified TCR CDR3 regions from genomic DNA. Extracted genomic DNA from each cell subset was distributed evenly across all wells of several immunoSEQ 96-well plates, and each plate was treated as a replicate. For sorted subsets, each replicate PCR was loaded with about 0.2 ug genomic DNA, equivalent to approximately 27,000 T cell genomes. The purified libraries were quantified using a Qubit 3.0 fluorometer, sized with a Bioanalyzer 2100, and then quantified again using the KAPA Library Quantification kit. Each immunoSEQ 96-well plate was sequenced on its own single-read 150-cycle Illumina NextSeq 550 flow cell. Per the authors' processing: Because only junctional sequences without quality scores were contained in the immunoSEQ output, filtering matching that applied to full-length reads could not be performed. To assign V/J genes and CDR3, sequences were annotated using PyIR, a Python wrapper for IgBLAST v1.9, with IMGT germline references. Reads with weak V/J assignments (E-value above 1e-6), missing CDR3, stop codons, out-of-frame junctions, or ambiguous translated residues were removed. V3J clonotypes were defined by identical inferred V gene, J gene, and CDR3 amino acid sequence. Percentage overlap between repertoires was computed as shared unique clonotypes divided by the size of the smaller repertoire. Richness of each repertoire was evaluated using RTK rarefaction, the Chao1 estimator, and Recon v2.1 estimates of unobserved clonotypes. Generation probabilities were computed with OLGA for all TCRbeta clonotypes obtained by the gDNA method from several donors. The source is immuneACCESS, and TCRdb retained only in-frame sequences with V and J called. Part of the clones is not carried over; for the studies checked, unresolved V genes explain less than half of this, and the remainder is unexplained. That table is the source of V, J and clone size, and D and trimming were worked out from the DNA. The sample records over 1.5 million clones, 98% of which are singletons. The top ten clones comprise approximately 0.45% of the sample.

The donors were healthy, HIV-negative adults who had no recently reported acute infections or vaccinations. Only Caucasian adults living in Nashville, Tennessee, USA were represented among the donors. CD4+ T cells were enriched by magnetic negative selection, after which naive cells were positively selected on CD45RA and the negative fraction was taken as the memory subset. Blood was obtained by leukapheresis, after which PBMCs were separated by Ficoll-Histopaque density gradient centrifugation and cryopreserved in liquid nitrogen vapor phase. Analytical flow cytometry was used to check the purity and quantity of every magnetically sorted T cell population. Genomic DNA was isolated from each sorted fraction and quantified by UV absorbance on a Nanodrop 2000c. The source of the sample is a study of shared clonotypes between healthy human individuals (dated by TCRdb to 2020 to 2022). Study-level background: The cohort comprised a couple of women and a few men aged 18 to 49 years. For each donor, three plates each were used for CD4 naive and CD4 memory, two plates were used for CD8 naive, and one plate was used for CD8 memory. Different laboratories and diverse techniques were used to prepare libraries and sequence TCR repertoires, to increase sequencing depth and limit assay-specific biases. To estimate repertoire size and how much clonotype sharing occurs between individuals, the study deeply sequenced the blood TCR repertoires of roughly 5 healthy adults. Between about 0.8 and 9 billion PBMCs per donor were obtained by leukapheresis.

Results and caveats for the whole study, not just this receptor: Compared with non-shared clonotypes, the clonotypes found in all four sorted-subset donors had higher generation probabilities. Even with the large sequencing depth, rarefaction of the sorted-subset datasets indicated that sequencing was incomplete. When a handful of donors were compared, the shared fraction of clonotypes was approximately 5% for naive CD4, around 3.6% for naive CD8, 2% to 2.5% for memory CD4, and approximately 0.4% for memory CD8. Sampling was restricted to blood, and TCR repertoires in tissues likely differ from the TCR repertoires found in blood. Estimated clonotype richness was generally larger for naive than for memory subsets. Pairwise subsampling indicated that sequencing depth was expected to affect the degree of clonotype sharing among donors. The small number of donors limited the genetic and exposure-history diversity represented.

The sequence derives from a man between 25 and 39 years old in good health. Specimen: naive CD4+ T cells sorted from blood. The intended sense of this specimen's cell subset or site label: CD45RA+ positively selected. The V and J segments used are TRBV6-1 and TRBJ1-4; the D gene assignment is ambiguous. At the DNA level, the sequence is TGTGCCAGCAGTGCAACGGTGTGGGAACTGTTTTTT. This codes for CASSATVWELFF.